Listed here is a single TCR beta chain. Its antigen is as yet unknown. The data are from a study of T cell repertoires in cytomegalovirus infection. At the level of the study: Use of recently identified HLA-C-restricted and well-studied HLA-B-restricted CMV epitopes was part of the study. In public TCR beta signatures, there were indications of both CMV infection and matching HLA type.

TCRdb passed the reads through MiXCR, listing each CDR3 protein once. The profile covers roughly 27,000 distinct CDR3 sequences, with 15% to 20% appearing a single time and approximately 80% taken by the ten largest. The length of the CDR3 is 13 residues. Trimming removed 6 bases from V and 8 bases from J, with 16 bases in between. The germline V gene encodes CDR1 MDHEN and CDR2 SYDVKM. Findings and caveats of the study: HLA-C-restricted CMV clonotypes gave the most frequent clonotype in two of eight donors.

The source material was CD8+ T cells from cultured PBMCs, sampled from culture after CMV antigen stimulation. This chain uses TRBV28 with TRBJ2-5; D is unclear. The TCR was taken from a human donor in good health (CMV status not recorded). Some clones in this sample may be carry-over from other donors' samples. The CDR3 protein is CASSLVAHLTQYF. CDR3 nucleotide sequence: TGTGCCAGCAGCCTCGTCGCCCACCTTACCCAGTACTTC.